These T cell receptor beta chains were read from a single sample in a study of shared clonotypes between healthy human individuals. Method: immunoSEQ multiplex PCR; TCRdb's copy keeps in-frame clones and lacks some. This sample has approximately 2,300,000 clones, with approximately 90% found just once. The sample taken for sequencing was naive CD4+ T cells from PBMCs. These receptors all stem from a young man in good health. Some clones in this sample may be carry-over from other donors' samples. Each CDR3 is given with its conserved first and last residue. D genes are given only for firm matches. Rows may omit the clone size; those that give it use once, few, many or a size class.

TRBD1 TRBJ1-2 TRBV27 . TGTGCCAGCAGTTTATGGGACAGGGGCTATGGCTACACCTTC CASSLWDRGYGYTF
TRBD1 TRBJ2-5 TRBV19 . TGTGCCAGTAGCCCGGGGCTGGGACAGAGGGGCTACTTAGAGACCCAGTACTTC CASSPGLGQRGYLETQYF
. TRBJ2-3 TRBV7-8 . TGTGCCAGCAGCCTGAGGGTCCGGGGCGCAGATACGCAGTATTTT CASSLRVRGADTQYF
. TRBJ2-1 TRBV29-1 once TGCAGCGTTGATGGGCGTCTGGCGCGGAGGTTCCTCTACAATGAGCAGTTCTTC CSVDGRLARRFLYNEQFF
TRBD1 TRBJ1-5 TRBV28 . TGTGCCAGCGTTGGGACAGGCTACAAGGGGTTAATGGGTAATAGCAATCAGCCCCAGCATTTT CASVGTGYKGLMGNSNQPQHF
. TRBJ2-7 TRBV5-1 . TGCGCCAGCAGCCCAACGACAAGGGGGACCTACGAGCAGTACTTC CASSPTTRGTYEQYF
TRBD2 TRBJ2-5 TRBV18 once TGTGCCAGCTCACCATCTAGCGGGACATCCCAAGAGACCCAGTACTTC CASSPSSGTSQETQYF
. TRBJ1-1 TRBV5-6 . TGTGCCAGCAGCTTGGGGGCCGGGACGGAGCACACTGAAGCTTTCTTT CASSLGAGTEHTEAFF
. TRBJ2-7 TRBV6-6 once TGTGCCAGCAGTTACGGGTGGACGGACCCGAGCGAGCAGTACTTC CASSYGWTDPSEQYF
. TRBJ2-1 TRBV2 . TGTGCCAGCAGTAAAAGACTAGTTGAGGACCTAGCAGGGCAGTTCTTC CASSKRLVEDLAGQFF
. TRBJ2-6 TRBV6-1 . TGTGCCAGCACCCCTGTCTCTGGGGCCAACGTCCTGACTTTC CASTPVSGANVLTF
TRBD1 TRBJ2-7 TRBV4-1 . TGCGCCAGCAGCCACACAGGGGGCGCAGCGACCTACGAGCAGTACTTC CASSHTGGAATYEQYF